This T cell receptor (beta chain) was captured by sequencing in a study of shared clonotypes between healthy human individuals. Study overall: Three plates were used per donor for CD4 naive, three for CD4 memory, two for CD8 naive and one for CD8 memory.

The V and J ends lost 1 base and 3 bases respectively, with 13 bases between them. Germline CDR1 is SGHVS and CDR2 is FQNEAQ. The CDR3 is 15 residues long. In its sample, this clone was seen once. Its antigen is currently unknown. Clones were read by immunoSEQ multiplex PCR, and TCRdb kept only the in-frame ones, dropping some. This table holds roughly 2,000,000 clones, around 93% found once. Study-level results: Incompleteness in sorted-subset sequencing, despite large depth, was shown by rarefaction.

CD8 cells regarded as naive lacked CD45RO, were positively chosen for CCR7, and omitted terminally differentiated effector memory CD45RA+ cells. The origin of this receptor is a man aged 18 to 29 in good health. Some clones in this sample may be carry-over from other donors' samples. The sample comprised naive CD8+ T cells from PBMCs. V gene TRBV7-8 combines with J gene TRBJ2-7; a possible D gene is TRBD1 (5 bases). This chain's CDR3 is CASSLGAGYHYEQYF. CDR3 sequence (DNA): TGTGCCAGCAGCTTAGGGGCAGGGTACCACTACGAGCAGTACTTC.